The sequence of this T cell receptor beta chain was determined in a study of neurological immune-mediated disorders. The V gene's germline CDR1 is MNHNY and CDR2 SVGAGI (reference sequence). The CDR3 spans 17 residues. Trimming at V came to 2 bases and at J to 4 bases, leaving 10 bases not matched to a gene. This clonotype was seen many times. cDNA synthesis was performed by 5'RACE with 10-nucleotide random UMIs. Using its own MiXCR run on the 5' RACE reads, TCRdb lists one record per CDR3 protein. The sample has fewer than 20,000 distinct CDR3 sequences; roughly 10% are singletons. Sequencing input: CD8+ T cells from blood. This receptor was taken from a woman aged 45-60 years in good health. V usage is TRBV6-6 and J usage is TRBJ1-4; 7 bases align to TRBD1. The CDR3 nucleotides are TGTGCCAGCAGTTACCCGTCGCAGGGACAGCTTAATGAAAAACTGTTTTTT. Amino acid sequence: CASSYPSQGQLNEKLFF.